Below, one T cell receptor beta chain is given with its context. The data originate from a study of control samples from healthy donors and cancer patients. This CDR3 has 14 amino acids. Germline CDR1 is SGDLS and CDR2 is YYNGEE. V was pared by 0 bases and J by 4 bases, with 10 bases between. This table comes from immunoSEQ multiplex PCR, and its TCRdb copy is limited to in-frame clones, with some not included. The data show approximately 70,000 clones, roughly 90% seen once. The chain recombines TRBV9 with TRBJ1-2; D not certain. What was sequenced was PBMCs. This clonotype was obtained from a man aged 55 to 70 with colorectal cancer. In DNA, the CDR3 is TGTGCCAGCAGCGTAGGCCGGGGATCCTATGGCTACACCTTC. It yields the protein CASSVGRGSYGYTF.